This T cell receptor beta chain appears in the sequencing data of a study of beta chain features in type 1 diabetes. This clone was seen a handful of times. Expressed TCRB transcripts were sequenced because the entire RNA isolate underwent reverse transcription. Using immunoSEQ multiplex PCR, the repertoire was profiled, and TCRdb retains in-frame clones only, with some absent. The sample shows about 320,000 clones, roughly 15% of them seen only once. Per donor, one heparinised blood draw averaged roughly 120 mL. Sequenced: central memory CD4+ T cells from blood. The sequence was obtained from a man in his thirties or forties in good health.

The CDR3 here is CASSEASGQGMDEQYF. The CDR3 DNA follows: TGTGCCAGCAGTGAAGCATCAGGACAGGGTATGGACGAGCAGTACTTC. The chain uses TRBV6-1 and TRBJ2-7; the match to TRBD1 covers 8 bases. Germline V CDR1 and CDR2: MNHNS, SASEGT. The V and J ends lost 0 bases and 5 bases, in that order; junction bases with no gene match: 9. This CDR3 spans 16 amino acids.